This T cell receptor beta chain was profiled in a study of Graves' ophthalmopathy and Graves' hyperthyroidism. General study findings and limits: The model predicted ophthalmopathy progression with roughly 70% sensitivity and under 75% specificity.

Establishment of the diagnosis relied upon clinical symptoms, serum thyroxine, TRAb, thyroid ultrasound and orbital computed tomography. V lost 3 bases to trimming and J lost 3 bases; unmatched junction nucleotides: 6. The CDR3 extends over 17 amino acids. CDR1 and CDR2 from the germline V gene are SGDLS and YYNGEE. As concerns this clonotype: Its antigen is as yet unknown.

Transcripts of RNA were the source for amplifying TCR beta CDR3 regions. The workflow started with a first-round RT-PCR run with HTBI primers and then moved on to a second-round multiplex PCR. One entry per CDR3 protein results from TCRdb running MiXCR on the multiplex PCR reads. Of around 660,000 distinct CDR3 sequences listed, about 40% are singletons. The TCR was taken from an adult man with Graves' ophthalmopathy. Sequencing input: peripheral blood. This rearrangement joins TRBV9 to TRBJ2-6; 10 bases fit TRBD1. CDR3 sequence (DNA): TGTGCCAGCAGCGCCGCGGGACAGGGGATTGGGGCCAACGTCCTGACTTTC. It translates to CASSAAGQGIGANVLTF.